Following are 29 T cell receptor beta chains from one sample sequenced in a study of T cell responses to AZD1222 COVID-19 vaccine (TCRdb year 2021). Library prep was done by the immunoSEQ multiplex PCR assay. The table was pulled from immuneACCESS by TCRdb, which kept in-frame rearrangements only. Such tables lose some clones; where checked, under half of the loss comes from unresolved V genes, and the rest has no known cause. The sample yields roughly 110,000 clones; roughly 87% were counted once. The ten largest clones take up 8% of the sample. The sample's time point label, decoded: about 28 days (+/-7) after the second vaccine dose. The specimen comprised peripheral blood, sampled 28 days after the second AZD1222 dose. These receptors originate from an adult who received the AZD1222 COVID-19 vaccine.

The DNA for the CDR3 is TGCGCCAGCAGCGGGGCGGGGACAGGCAACACTGAAGCTTTCTTT. It translates to CASSGAGTGNTEAFF. The chain links TRBV5-1 to TRBJ1-1, with 8 bases that match TRBD1. The CDR3 loop spans 15 amino acids. The germline V gene has CDR1 SGHRS and CDR2 YFSETQ. V shed 4 bases, J shed 2 bases, and the junction held 7 bases outside the gene matches.

The rearrangement links TRBV7-8 to TRBJ1-5; D gene uncertain. The CDR3 is 14 residues long. CDR1 SGHVS and CDR2 FQNEAQ come from the germline V gene. The V gene lost 3 bases and the J gene lost 3 bases, with 9 bases spanning the gap. The CDR3 DNA sequence: TGTGCCAGCAGCTTTAGCGGGAACAATCAGCCCCAGCATTTT. Translated: CASSFSGNNQPQHF.

The chain is built from TRBV6-2 or TRBV6-3 and TRBJ2-1; weak D call: TRBD2 (6 bases). Germline CDR1 and CDR2: MNHEY and SVGEGT. The length of the CDR3 is 15 residues. V was cut by 1 base and J by 8 bases, with 15 bases left in between. The CDR3 sequence is CASSYLSGAGDEQFF. The CDR3 DNA sequence: TGTGCCAGCAGTTACTTGAGCGGAGCGGGTGATGAGCAGTTCTTC.

The chain couples TRBV6-5 to TRBJ1-6, with TRBD1 as a possible D gene (6 bases). V gave up 2 bases and J gave up 9 bases, with 11 bases separating them. This CDR3 has 14 amino acids. Germline lookup yields CDR1 MNHEY and CDR2 SVGAGI. For the CDR3, the DNA is TGTGCCAGCAGTTACAACACAGGGATTTCACCCCTCCACTTT. The encoded protein is CASSYNTGISPLHF.

With regard to this clone: The identical CDR3 is also encoded by other nucleotide sequences in the sample. The CDR3 reads CASSYSYRDNSPLHF. The CDR3 nucleotides are TGTGCCAGCAGTTACTCTTACAGGGACAATTCACCCCTCCACTTT. The rearrangement uses TRBV6-5 and TRBJ1-6; maybe TRBD1 (6 bases). The CDR3 spans 15 residues. Trimming took off 0 bases at V and 7 bases at J, with 10 bases between the two ends. Germline CDR1 reads MNHEY; CDR2 reads SVGAGI.

The V gene is TRBV7-2, the J gene TRBJ2-3; D possibly corresponds to TRBD1 (5 bases). The length of the CDR3 is 14 residues. Germline CDR1 SGHTA, CDR2 FQGNSA. V lost 7 bases and J lost 4, with 15 bases in between. The CDR3 region has the DNA TGTGCCAGCACCCCGGGCAGGGTACCAGATACGCAGTATTTT. It translates to CASTPGRVPDTQYF.

The chain is built from TRBV5-4 and TRBJ2-1; 7 positions match TRBD2. The CDR3 sequence is 14 residues long. The V gene's germline CDR1 is SGHNT and CDR2 YYREEE (reference sequence). With 0 bases clipped from V and 7 bases from J, the junction kept 4 bases outside the gene matches. CDR3 sequence reads: CASSLEVSGNEQFF. The CDR3 DNA is TGTGCCAGCAGCTTGGAGGTTAGCGGGAATGAGCAGTTCTTC.

V gene TRBV9 combines with J gene TRBJ1-1, with TRBD1 identical over 7 bases. With V trimmed by 3 bases and J by 5 bases, 10 bases remained unmatched. The CDR3 length is 15 residues. The germline V gene has CDR1 SGDLS and CDR2 YYNGEE. Here the CDR3 DNA reads TGTGCCAGCAGCGCGAGACAGGGTGCGGATACTGAAGCTTTCTTT. Its protein product is CASSARQGADTEAFF.

V gene TRBV6-5 combines with J gene TRBJ2-7; a possible D gene is TRBD2 (6 bases). From germline, CDR1 is MNHEY and CDR2 SVGAGI. The CDR3 contains 11 residues. V lost 7 bases, J lost 2 bases, and 6 bases lay in between. CDR3 residues: CASTGAYEQYF. CDR3 nucleotides: TGTGCCAGCACGGGGGCCTACGAGCAGTACTTC.

A note on this clone: A junction boundary mismatches the germline segment, possibly from a read error. The chain has TRBV7-7 and TRBJ2-2; tentative D call: TRBD1 (6 bases). Germline V gives CDR1 SSHAT, CDR2 FNYEAQ (reference sequence). The CDR3 runs 14 residues. The CDR3 bases are TGTGCTAGCAAAACAGGGTTCAGTACCGGGGAGCTGTTTTTT. This translates into CASKTGFSTGELFF.

The chain employs TRBV2 and TRBJ1-3; D unclear. Trimming left V 2 bases short and J 3 bases short, with 11 bases between. Looked up from germline, CDR1 is SNHLY and CDR2 is FYNNEI. The CDR3 is 15 amino acids. CDR3 amino acids: CASSEFFSSGNTIYF. DNA for the CDR3: TGTGCCAGCAGTGAATTCTTCTCTAGTGGAAACACCATATATTTT.

The chain couples TRBV7-2 to TRBJ2-3; 10 nucleotides agree with TRBD1. Unmatched junction bases numbered 4, after V lost 6 bases and J lost 4 bases. This CDR3 spans 14 amino acids. Germline V CDR1 and CDR2: SGHTA, FQGNSA. CDR3 in DNA: TGTGCCAGCAGGACAGGGGGCGCAGCAGATACGCAGTATTTT. Its protein product is CASRTGGAADTQYF.

J is TRBJ2-7 and V is TRBV3-1 (or the pseudogene TRBV3-2), with D perhaps assigned TRBD1 or TRBD2 (5 bases each). V was trimmed by 0 bases and J by 7 bases, leaving 19 bases between them. Germline CDR1 and CDR2: LGHDT and YNNKEL (reference sequence). The CDR3 loop spans 16 amino acids. The CDR3 DNA is TGTGCCAGCAGCCAAGATATTGGTAAGGGGAGTAGGGAGCAGTACTTC. Amino acid sequence: CASSQDIGKGSREQYF.

The rearrangement joins TRBV7-3 to TRBJ2-7; 7 nucleotides align to TRBD2. Trimming took 3 bases from V and 3 from J; bases not matched to a gene: 5. This CDR3 comprises 14 residues. CDR1 is SGHTA, CDR2 FQGTGA, per germline. CDR3 nucleotides: TGTGCCAGCAGCTTGGGGGGGTCTGACTACGAGCAGTACTTC. Translated: CASSLGGSDYEQYF.

This sequence joins TRBV27 and TRBJ1-2; possible D gene TRBD1, 6 bases. Germline values: CDR1 MNHEY, CDR2 SMNVEV (reference sequence). The CDR3 is made up of 15 amino acids. V lost 0 bases, J lost 8 bases, and 16 bases lay in between. CDR3 protein: CASSLSTLTGTGYTF. For the CDR3, the DNA is TGTGCCAGCAGTTTATCCACCTTAACAGGGACCGGCTACACCTTC.

This clone has only one observation. The J gene is TRBJ1-2, the V gene TRBV18; TRBD1 matches 10 bases. The CDR3 sequence is 16 residues long. With 3 bases clipped from V and 4 bases from J, the junction kept 8 bases outside the gene matches. Germline V lookup: CDR1 KGHSH, CDR2 LQKENI. The CDR3 bases are TGTGCCAGCTCACCGCCCGGGACAGGGGAAACCTATGGCTACACCTTC. Amino acid sequence: CASSPPGTGETYGYTF.

The J gene is TRBJ1-2, the V gene TRBV6-5; 7 bases match TRBD1. This CDR3 region has 16 residues. Germline CDR1 MNHEY, CDR2 SVGAGI. V lost 0 bases and J lost 3; bases outside the gene matches: 7. Here the CDR3 reads CASSYSVTGSDYGYTF. CDR3 sequence (DNA): TGTGCCAGCAGTTACTCAGTGACAGGGAGTGACTATGGCTACACCTTC.

This chain uses TRBV7-2 with TRBJ1-2; 7 bases line up with TRBD1. This CDR3 has 17 amino acids. Germline V lookup: CDR1 SGHTA, CDR2 FQGNSA. Trimming took 1 base from V and 4 from J; bases not matched to a gene: 12. In nucleotides, the CDR3 is TGTGCCAGCAGCTTAGACCGAAACCGGCCAGGGGGCTATGGCTACACCTTC. Protein sequence: CASSLDRNRPGGYGYTF.

V usage is TRBV7-2 and J usage is TRBJ2-1, with D perhaps TRBD2 (6 bases). Looked up from germline, CDR1 is SGHTA and CDR2 is FQGNSA. This CDR3 spans 12 amino acids. Between the trimmed V and J ends, which lost 2 bases and 11 bases, there was a span of 10 bases. The CDR3 spells CASSLSGGKQFF. CDR3 nucleotides: TGTGCCAGCAGCTTATCCGGGGGAAAGCAGTTCTTC.

The chain is built from TRBV19 and TRBJ2-2; D remains unclear. CDR3 length: 14 residues. From germline, CDR1 is LNHDA and CDR2 SQIVND (reference sequence). V lost 3 bases and J lost 4, with 9 bases in between. The CDR3 loop reads CASSMQSGTGELFF. CDR3 sequence (DNA): TGTGCCAGTAGTATGCAGTCGGGCACCGGGGAGCTGTTTTTT. The variable domain in full, completed from reference TRBV19 and TRBJ2-2, reads DGGITQSPKYLFRKEGQNVTLSCEQNLNHDAMYWYRQDPGQGLRLIYYSQIVNDFQKGDIAEGYSVSREKKESFPLTVTSAQKNPTAFYLCASSMQSGTGELFFGEGSRLTVL.

The chain uses TRBV19 and TRBJ1-4; D is unresolved. Looked up from germline, CDR1 is LNHDA and CDR2 is SQIVND (reference sequence). The CDR3 spans 14 residues. Trimming took off 4 bases at V and 8 bases at J, with 14 bases between the two ends. The DNA for the CDR3 is TGTGCCAGTAGTACGTCCCACATCGGAGAAAAACTGTTTTTT. Encoded protein: CASSTSHIGEKLFF.

This clone showed up just once. V is TRBV7-9 and J is TRBJ1-5; 7 bases are shared with TRBD1. The J segment lost 6 bases and the V segment lost 5 bases, leaving 10 bases of the junction unmatched. The CDR3 length is 15 residues. CDR1 is SEHNR, CDR2 FQNEAQ, per germline (reference sequence). The DNA for the CDR3 is TGTGCCAGCAGCCTCGGACAGGCGGGAGGTCAGCCCCAGCATTTT. Its protein is CASSLGQAGGQPQHF.

The chain carries TRBV9 and TRBJ1-2; 7 positions agree with TRBD1. Losses at the gene ends were 3 bases for V and 5 bases for J; bases not matched to a gene: 13. The CDR3 has 16 residues. Germline CDR1 and CDR2: SGDLS and YYNGEE. The CDR3 is CASSDRRGRDRYGYTF. CDR3 DNA: TGTGCCAGCAGCGATAGGAGGGGGCGAGACCGTTATGGCTACACCTTC. Full variable domain (remainder filled in from reference TRBV9 and TRBJ1-2): DSGVTQTPKHLITATGQRVTLRCSPRSGDLSVYWYQQSLDQGLQFLIQYYNGEERAKGNILERFSAQQFPDLHSELNLSSLELGDSALYFCASSDRRGRDRYGYTFGSGTRLTVV.

A single count supports this clone. The rearrangement links TRBV11-2 to TRBJ2-2; the D is unclear. Germline V lookup: CDR1 SGHAT, CDR2 FQNNGV. CDR3 length: 16 residues. V lost 5 bases, J lost 7 bases, and 20 bases lay in between. CDR3 DNA: TGTGCCAGCAGCCCCATTTTAGTGGGCGGTGGCGGGGAGCTGTTTTTT. This translates into CASSPILVGGGGELFF.

The chain recombines TRBV11-1 with TRBJ2-5; D not certain. The V and J ends lost 1 base and 0 bases respectively, with 6 bases between them. CDR1 and CDR2 from the germline V gene are SGHAT and FQDESV (reference sequence). This CDR3 is built from 14 residues. The DNA of the CDR3 is TGTGCCAGCAGCTTAGATTTGTACCAAGAGACCCAGTACTTC. Translated, it gives CASSLDLYQETQYF.

The V and J genes are TRBV15 and TRBJ1-3; weak D call: TRBD1 (6 bases). V was pared by 4 bases and J by 7 bases, with 11 bases between. Per the germline V gene, CDR1 is LNHNV and CDR2 is YYDKDF (reference sequence). The CDR3 is 13 residues long. This chain's CDR3 is CATSIQGKNTIYF. The DNA of the CDR3 is TGTGCCACCAGCATCCAGGGGAAGAACACCATATATTTT.

This clone turned up a few times. The chain joins TRBV7-9 to TRBJ2-1; possibly TRBD1 or TRBD2 for D (6 bases each). Germline V gene lookup returns CDR1 SEHNR and CDR2 FQNEAQ (reference sequence). V lost 3 bases to trimming and J lost 9 bases, with 12 bases between them. CDR3 length equals 13 residues. CDR3 protein: CASSFRGAREQFF. DNA for the CDR3: TGTGCCAGCAGCTTTAGGGGGGCCCGTGAGCAGTTCTTC.

The J gene is TRBJ2-1, the V gene TRBV6-5; 8 bases match TRBD2. The trim removed 5 bases at V and 1 base at J, leaving 4 bases unmatched. This CDR3 is 15 amino acids long. Germline CDR1 and CDR2: MNHEY and SVGAGI. CDR3 in amino acids: CASSRAGGSYNEQFF. CDR3 DNA: TGTGCCAGCAGTCGGGCGGGGGGATCCTACAATGAGCAGTTCTTC.

The rearrangement joins TRBV3-1 (or the pseudogene TRBV3-2) to TRBJ2-3, with 12 bases aligning to TRBD2. The CDR3 has 17 residues. J lost 0 bases, V lost 8 bases, and 9 bases had no gene match. In germline, CDR1 is LGHDT, CDR2 YNNKEL (reference sequence). CDR3 sequence (DNA): TGTGCCAGCCGCCTATCTAGCGGGGGGGCTAGCACAGATACGCAGTATTTT. It codes for CASRLSSGGASTDTQYF.